This TCR beta chain was recovered during a study of T-cell reconstitution after alpha-beta-depleted transplantation in children. This clonotype showed up just a few times. Possible read error: a much larger clone is one base away. The authors prepared the TCRbeta library with unique molecular identifiers. A single record per CDR3 protein comes from TCRdb applying MiXCR to the PCR reads. The sample carries about 610,000 distinct CDR3 sequences, over 9.5% recorded once. The CDR3 consists of 19 residues. Material: PBMCs from the stem cell graft donor, obtained from the stem cell graft. This rearrangement joins TRBV12-3 or TRBV12-4 to TRBJ2-7; 11 bases agree with TRBD2. The receptor's source is a human donor who donated a stem cell graft to a child with acute myeloid leukemia. In DNA, the CDR3 is TGTGCCCGCAGTTTAGCGCTCTGGGATAGCGGGAGGGCCAGTTACGAGCAGTACTTC. This gives the protein CARSLALWDSGRASYEQYF.